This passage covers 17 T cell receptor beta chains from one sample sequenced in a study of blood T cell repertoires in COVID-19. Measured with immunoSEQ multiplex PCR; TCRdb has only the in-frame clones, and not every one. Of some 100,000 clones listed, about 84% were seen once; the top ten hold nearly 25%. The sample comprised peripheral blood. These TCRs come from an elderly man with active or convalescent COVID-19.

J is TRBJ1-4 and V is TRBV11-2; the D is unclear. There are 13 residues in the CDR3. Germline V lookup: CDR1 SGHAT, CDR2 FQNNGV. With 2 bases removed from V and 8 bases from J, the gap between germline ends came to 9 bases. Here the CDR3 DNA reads TGTGCCAGCAGCTTATTCCCGAGCGAAAAACTGTTTTTT. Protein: CASSLFPSEKLFF. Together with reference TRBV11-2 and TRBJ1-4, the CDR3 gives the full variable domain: EAGVAQSPRYKIIEKRQSVAFWCNPISGHATLYWYQQILGQGPKLLIQFQNNGVVDDSQLPKDRFSAERLKGVDSTLKIQPAKLEDSAVYLCASSLFPSEKLFFGSGTQLSVL.

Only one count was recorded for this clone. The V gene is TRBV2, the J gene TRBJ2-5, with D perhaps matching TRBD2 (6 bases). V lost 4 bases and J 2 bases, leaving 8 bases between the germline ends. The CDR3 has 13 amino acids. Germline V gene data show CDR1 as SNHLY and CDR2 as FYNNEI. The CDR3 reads CASSGLGQETQYF. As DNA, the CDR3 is TGTGCCAGCAGTGGACTAGGTCAAGAGACCCAGTACTTC.

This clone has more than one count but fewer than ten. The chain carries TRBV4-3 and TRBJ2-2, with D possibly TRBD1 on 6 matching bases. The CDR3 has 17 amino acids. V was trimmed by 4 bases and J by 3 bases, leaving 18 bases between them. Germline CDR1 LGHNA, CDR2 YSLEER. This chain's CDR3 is CASSPYPGAGDTGELFF. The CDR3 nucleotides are TGCGCCAGCAGCCCCTACCCAGGGGCGGGTGACACCGGGGAGCTGTTTTTT.

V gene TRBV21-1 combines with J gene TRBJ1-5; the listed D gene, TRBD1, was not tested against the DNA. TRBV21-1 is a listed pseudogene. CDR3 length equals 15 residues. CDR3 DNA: TGTGCCAGCAGCGTGATACCAGGCCCCCCTCGGCCCCAGCATTTT. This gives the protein CASSVIPGPPRPQHF.

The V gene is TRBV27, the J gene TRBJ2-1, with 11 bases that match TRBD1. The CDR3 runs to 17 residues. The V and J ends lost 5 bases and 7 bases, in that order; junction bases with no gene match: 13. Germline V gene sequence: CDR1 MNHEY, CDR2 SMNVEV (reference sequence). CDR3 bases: TGTGCCAGCAGTCCCGGCGGGGGACAGGGGGGACTGAATGAGCAGTTCTTC. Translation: CASSPGGGQGGLNEQFF.

As DNA, the CDR3 is TGTGCCAGCAGCTTACCCACAGGGGGCGCGGAGACCCAGTACTTC. Its translation: CASSLPTGGAETQYF. The chain is built from TRBV7-2 and TRBJ2-5; 9 bases are shared with TRBD1. Unmatched junction bases numbered 6, after V lost 2 bases and J lost 5 bases. CDR3 length equals 15 residues. In germline, CDR1 is SGHTA, CDR2 FQGNSA.

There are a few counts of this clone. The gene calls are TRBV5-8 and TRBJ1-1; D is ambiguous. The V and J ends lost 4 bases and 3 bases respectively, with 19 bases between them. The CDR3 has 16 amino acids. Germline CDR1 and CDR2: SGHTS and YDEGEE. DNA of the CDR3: TGTGCCAGCAGCACGACGGACTCCTGGGCGGACACTGAAGCTTTCTTT. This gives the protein CASSTTDSWADTEAFF. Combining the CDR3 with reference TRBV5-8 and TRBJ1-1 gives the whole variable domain EAGVTQSPTHLIKTRGQQATLRCSPISGHTSVYWYQQALGLGLQFLLWYDEGEERNRGNFPPRFSGRQFPNYSSELNVNALELEDSALYLCASSTTDSWADTEAFFGQGTRLTVV.

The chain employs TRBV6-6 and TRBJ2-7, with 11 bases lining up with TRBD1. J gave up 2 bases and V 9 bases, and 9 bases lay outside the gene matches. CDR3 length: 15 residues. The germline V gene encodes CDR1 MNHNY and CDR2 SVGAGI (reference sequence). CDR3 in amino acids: CASQEDRGLPYEQYF. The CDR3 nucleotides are TGTGCCAGTCAAGAGGACAGGGGGCTCCCCTACGAGCAGTACTTC.

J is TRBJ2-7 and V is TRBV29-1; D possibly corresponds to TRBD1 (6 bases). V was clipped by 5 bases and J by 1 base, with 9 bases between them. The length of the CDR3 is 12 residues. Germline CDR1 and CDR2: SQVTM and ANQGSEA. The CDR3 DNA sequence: TGCAGCGTTTCCAGGGGTTCCTACGAGCAGTACTTC. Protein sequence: CSVSRGSYEQYF.

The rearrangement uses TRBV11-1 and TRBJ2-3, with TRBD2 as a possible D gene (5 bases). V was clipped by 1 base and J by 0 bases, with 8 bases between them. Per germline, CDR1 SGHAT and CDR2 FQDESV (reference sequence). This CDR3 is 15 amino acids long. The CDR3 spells CASSLGGPSTDTQYF. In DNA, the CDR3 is TGTGCCAGCAGCTTAGGAGGGCCCAGCACAGATACGCAGTATTTT.

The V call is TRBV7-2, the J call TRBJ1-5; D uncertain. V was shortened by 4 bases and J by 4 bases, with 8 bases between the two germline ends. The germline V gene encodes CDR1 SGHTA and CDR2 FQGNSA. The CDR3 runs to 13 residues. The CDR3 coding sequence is TGTGCCAGCAGCTCCCTATTAAATCAGCCCCAGCATTTT. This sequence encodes CASSSLLNQPQHF. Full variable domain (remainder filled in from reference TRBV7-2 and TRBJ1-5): GAGVSQSPSNKVTEKGKDVELRCDPISGHTALYWYRQSLGQGLEFLIYFQGNSAPDKSGLPSDRFSAERTGGSVSTLTIQRTQQEDSAVYLCASSSLLNQPQHFGDGTRLSIL.

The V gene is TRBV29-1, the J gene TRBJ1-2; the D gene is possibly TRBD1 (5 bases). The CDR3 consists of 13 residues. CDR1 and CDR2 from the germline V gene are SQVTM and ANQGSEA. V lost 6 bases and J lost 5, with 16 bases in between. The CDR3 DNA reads TGCAGCGTCCTCAGGGCAGGACGATATGGCTACACCTTC. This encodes CSVLRAGRYGYTF.

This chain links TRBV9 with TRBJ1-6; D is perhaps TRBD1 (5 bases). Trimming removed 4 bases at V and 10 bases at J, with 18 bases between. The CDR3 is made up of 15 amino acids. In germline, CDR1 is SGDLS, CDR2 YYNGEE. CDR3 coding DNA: TGTGCCAGCAGCCCCGGTGCGGGGCGGGGGTCACCCCTCCACTTT. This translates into CASSPGAGRGSPLHF.

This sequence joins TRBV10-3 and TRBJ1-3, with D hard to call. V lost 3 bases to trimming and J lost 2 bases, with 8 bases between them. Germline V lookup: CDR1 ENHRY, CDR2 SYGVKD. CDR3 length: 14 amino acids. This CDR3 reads CAISESPAGNTIYF. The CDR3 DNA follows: TGTGCCATCAGTGAATCTCCGGCTGGAAACACCATATATTTT.

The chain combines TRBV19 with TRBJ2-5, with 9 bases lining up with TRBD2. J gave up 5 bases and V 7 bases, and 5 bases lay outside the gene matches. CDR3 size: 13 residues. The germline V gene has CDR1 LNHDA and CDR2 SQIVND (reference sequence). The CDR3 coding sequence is TGTGCCAGTAACCGAGCGGGGGGTGAGACCCAGTACTTC. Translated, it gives CASNRAGGETQYF.

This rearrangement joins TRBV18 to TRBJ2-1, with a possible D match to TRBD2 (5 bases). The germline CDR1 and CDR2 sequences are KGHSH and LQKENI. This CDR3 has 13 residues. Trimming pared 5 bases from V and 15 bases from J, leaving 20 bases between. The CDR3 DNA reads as TGTGCCAGCTCATCACGACCCGGGGAACGGGGGTTCTTC. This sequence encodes CASSSRPGERGFF.

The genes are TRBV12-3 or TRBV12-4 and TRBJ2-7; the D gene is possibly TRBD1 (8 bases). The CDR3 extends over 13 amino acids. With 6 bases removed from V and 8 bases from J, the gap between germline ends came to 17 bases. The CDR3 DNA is TGTGCCAGCAGCCCAGACAGGGGAGGGCAGCAGTACTTC. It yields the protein CASSPDRGGQQYF.